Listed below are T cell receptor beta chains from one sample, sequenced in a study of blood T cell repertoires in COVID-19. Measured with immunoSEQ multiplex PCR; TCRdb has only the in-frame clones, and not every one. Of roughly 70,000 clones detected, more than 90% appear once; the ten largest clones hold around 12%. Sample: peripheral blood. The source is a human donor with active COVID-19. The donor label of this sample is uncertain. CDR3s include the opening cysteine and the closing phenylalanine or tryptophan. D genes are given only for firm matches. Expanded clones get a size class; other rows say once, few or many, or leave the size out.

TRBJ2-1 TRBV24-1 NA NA CATSETGTAPPGGQFF TGTGCCACCAGTGAAACCGGGACGGCTCCCCCCGGGGGGCAGTTCTTC
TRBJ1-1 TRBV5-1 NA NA CASSLRVGNTEAFF TGCGCCAGCAGCTTGCGGGTTGGGAACACTGAAGCTTTCTTT
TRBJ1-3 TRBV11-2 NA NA CASSSGTGNTIYF TGTGCCAGCAGCTCGGGGACTGGAAACACCATATATTTT
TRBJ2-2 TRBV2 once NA CASSDEAATLNTGELFF TGTGCCAGCAGTGATGAGGCAGCCACACTAAACACCGGGGAGCTGTTTTTT
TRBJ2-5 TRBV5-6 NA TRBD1 CASSLVQGVGETQYF TGTGCCAGCAGCTTGGTTCAGGGGGTTGGGGAGACCCAGTACTTC
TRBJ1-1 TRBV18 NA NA CASSPRGPGGSANTEAFF TGTGCCAGCTCACCTCGCGGGCCGGGGGGGTCCGCGAACACTGAAGCTTTCTTT
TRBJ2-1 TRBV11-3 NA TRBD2 CASSFAGGGSEQFF TGTGCCAGCAGCTTCGCGGGAGGGGGCTCTGAGCAGTTCTTC
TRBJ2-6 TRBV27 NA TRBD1 CASSPRGLTGANVLTF TGTGCCAGCAGTCCTAGGGGGCTGACTGGGGCCAACGTCCTGACTTTC
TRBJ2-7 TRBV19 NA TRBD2 CASSIGLADKQYF TGTGCCAGTAGTATAGGACTAGCGGATAAACAGTACTTC
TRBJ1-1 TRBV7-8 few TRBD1 CASSPGAGGLEAFF TGTGCCAGCAGCCCAGGGGCAGGGGGCCTTGAAGCTTTCTTT
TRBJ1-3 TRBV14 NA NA CASSQDGTTLGNTIYF TGTGCCAGCAGCCAAGATGGGACTACATTGGGAAACACCATATATTTT
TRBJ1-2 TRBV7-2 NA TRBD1 CASSLGTARGYTF TGTGCCAGCAGCCTCGGGACAGCCAGGGGCTACACCTTC
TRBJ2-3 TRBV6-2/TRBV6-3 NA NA CASRPRDTRTDTQYF TGTGCCAGCAGGCCTAGGGACACCCGCACAGATACGCAGTATTTT
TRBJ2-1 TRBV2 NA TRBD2 CASSPGLAGVNEQFF TGTGCCAGCAGCCCCGGACTAGCGGGAGTAAATGAGCAGTTCTTC
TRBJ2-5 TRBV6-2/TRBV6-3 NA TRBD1 CASSSGQGAQETQYF TGTGCCAGCAGTTCGGGACAGGGGGCCCAAGAGACCCAGTACTTC
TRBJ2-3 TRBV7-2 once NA CASSRLGGAFSTDTQYF TGTGCCAGCAGCCGCCTTGGGGGGGCCTTTAGCACAGATACGCAGTATTTT
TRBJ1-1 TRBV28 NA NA CASSTPPRNTEAFF TGTGCCAGCAGTACACCTCCCAGGAACACTGAAGCTTTCTTT
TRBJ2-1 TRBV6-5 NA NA CASRSLTGNEQFF TGTGCCAGCAGGTCCTTAACCGGGAATGAGCAGTTCTTC
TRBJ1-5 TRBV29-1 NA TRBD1 CSVVGTGSQPQHF TGCAGCGTGGTTGGGACAGGGAGCCAGCCCCAGCATTTT
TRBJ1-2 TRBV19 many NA CASRSEAAGYGYTF TGTGCCAGTAGGAGCGAGGCGGCGGGCTATGGCTACACCTTC
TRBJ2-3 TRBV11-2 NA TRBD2 CASSVGTSGDTQYF TGTGCCAGCAGCGTGGGGACTAGCGGAGATACGCAGTATTTT
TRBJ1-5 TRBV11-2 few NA CASSLGGHQPQHF TGTGCCAGCAGCTTAGGAGGGCATCAGCCCCAGCATTTT
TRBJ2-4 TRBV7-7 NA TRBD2 CASSPMPSGKNIQYF TGTGCCAGCAGCCCAATGCCTAGCGGCAAAAACATTCAGTACTTC
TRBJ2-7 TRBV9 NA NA CASSVGGVGGPGGEQYF TGTGCCAGCAGCGTAGGCGGCGTGGGAGGCCCCGGGGGAGAGCAGTACTTC
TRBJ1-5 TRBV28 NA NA CASSLEDQPQHF TGTGCCAGCAGTTTGGAGGATCAGCCCCAGCATTTT
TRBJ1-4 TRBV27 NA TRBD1 CASNEQGGNEKLFF TGTGCCAGCAATGAACAGGGGGGGAATGAAAAACTGTTTTTT
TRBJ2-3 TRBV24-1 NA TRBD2 CATSDLGGLADTDTQYF TGTGCCACCAGTGATTTGGGGGGACTAGCGGACACAGATACGCAGTATTTT
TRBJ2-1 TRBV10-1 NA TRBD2 CASSESASGTKVYNEQFF TGCGCCAGCAGTGAGTCGGCTAGCGGGACTAAGGTTTATAATGAGCAGTTCTTC
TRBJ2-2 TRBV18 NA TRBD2 CASSPRFAGGPWTGELFF TGTGCCAGCTCACCCCGATTCGCGGGAGGGCCGTGGACCGGGGAGCTGTTTTTT
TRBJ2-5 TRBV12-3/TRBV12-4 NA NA CASTSDGGETQYF TGTGCCAGCACCTCGGATGGAGGAGAGACCCAGTACTTC
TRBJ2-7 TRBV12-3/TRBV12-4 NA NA CASSLTSGEQYF TGTGCCAGCAGTCTAACTTCAGGAGAGCAGTACTTC
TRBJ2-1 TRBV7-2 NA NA CASTLITGGEQFF TGTGCCAGCACCCTAATCACCGGAGGTGAGCAGTTCTTC
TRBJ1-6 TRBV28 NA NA CASSFGGALHF TGTGCCAGCAGTTTCGGAGGAGCCCTCCACTTT
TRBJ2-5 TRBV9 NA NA CASSVGTATQETQYF TGTGCCAGCAGCGTTGGAACTGCGACTCAAGAGACCCAGTACTTC
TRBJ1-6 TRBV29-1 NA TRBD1 CSVPSNSGTGPSPLHF TGCAGCGTTCCAAGCAACTCCGGGACAGGGCCTTCACCCCTCCACTTT
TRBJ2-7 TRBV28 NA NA CASSVRDEQYF TGTGCCAGCAGTGTCAGGGACGAGCAGTACTTC
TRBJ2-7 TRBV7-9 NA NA CASSSRVAEGYEQYF TGTGCCAGCAGTTCCCGGGTAGCGGAAGGCTACGAGCAGTACTTC
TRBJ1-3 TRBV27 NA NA CASSSGAGVVNTIYF TGTGCCAGCAGCTCCGGAGCAGGGGTGGTTAACACCATATATTTT
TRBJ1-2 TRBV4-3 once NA CASSLKGRWGYTF TGCGCCAGCAGCCTAAAGGGGCGTTGGGGCTACACCTTC
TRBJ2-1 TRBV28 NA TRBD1 CASSDRVRKFF TGTGCCAGCAGCGACAGGGTGCGGAAGTTCTTC
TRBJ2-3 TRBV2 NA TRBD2 CASRGWDLASGGTDTQYF TGTGCCAGCAGGGGCTGGGACTTGGCTAGCGGGGGAACCGATACGCAGTATTTT
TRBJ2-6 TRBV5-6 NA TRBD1 CASSTGAGANVLTF TGTGCCAGCAGTACAGGGGCTGGGGCCAACGTCCTGACTTTC
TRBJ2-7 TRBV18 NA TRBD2 CASSPGGGAYEQYF TGTGCCAGCTCACCAGGGGGGGGAGCCTACGAGCAGTACTTC
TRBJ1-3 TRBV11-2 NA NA CASSVLAGMINSGNTIYF TGTGCCAGCAGCGTACTTGCCGGGATGATCAATTCTGGAAACACCATATATTTT
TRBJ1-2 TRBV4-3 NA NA CASSQVGTYGYTF TGCGCCAGCAGCCAAGTGGGGACTTATGGCTACACCTTC
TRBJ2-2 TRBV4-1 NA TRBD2 CASSPSSGNTGELFF TGCGCCAGCAGCCCCTCTAGCGGTAACACCGGGGAGCTGTTTTTT
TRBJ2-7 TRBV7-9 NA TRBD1 CASSVMGQGAKRAYEQYF TGTGCCAGCAGCGTAATGGGACAGGGGGCAAAAAGGGCCTACGAGCAGTACTTC
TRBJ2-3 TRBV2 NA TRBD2 CAGSGSEGTDTQYF TGTGCCGGTAGCGGGAGTGAGGGCACAGATACGCAGTATTTT
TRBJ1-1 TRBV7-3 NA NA CASSRTTGSNTEAFF TGTGCCAGCAGCCGAACGACAGGATCGAACACTGAAGCTTTCTTT
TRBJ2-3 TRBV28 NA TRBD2 CASSSSGSSADTQYF TGTGCCAGCAGTTCTAGCGGGAGTTCCGCAGATACGCAGTATTTT
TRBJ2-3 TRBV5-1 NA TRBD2 CASSPRLAGGEDTQYF TGCGCCAGCAGCCCTCGACTAGCGGGAGGTGAAGATACGCAGTATTTT
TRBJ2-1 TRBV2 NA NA CASSAPGSSYNEQFF TGTGCCAGCAGTGCCCCGGGGAGCTCCTACAATGAGCAGTTCTTC
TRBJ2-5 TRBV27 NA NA CASSRETGSQETQYF TGTGCCAGCAGTCGAGAAACAGGTTCCCAAGAGACCCAGTACTTC
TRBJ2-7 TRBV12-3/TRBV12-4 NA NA CASSFEGYEQYF TGTGCCAGCAGTTTCGAGGGATACGAGCAGTACTTC
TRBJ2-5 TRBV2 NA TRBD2 CASIPGRLAGALQETQYF TGTGCCAGCATTCCTGGGAGACTAGCGGGGGCCCTCCAAGAGACCCAGTACTTC
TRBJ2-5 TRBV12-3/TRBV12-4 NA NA CASSLSGVATQYF TGTGCCAGCAGTTTATCAGGGGTCGCGACCCAGTACTTC
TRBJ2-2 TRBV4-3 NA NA CASSQGTNTGELFF TGCGCCAGCAGCCAAGGTACGAACACCGGGGAGCTGTTTTTT
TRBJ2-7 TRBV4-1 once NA CASSQDPGKSYEQYF TGCGCCAGCAGCCAAGATCCAGGGAAGTCCTACGAGCAGTACTTC
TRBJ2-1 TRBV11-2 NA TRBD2 CASRRTSGRYNEQFF TGTGCCAGCAGACGTACTAGCGGGAGATACAATGAGCAGTTCTTC
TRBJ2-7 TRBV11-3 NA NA CASSLGGVEQYF TGTGCCAGCAGCTTAGGGGGAGTCGAGCAGTACTTC